The 2 T cell receptor beta chains given below trace back to one sample, sequenced in a study of blood T cell repertoires in COVID-19. Sequencing used immunoSEQ multiplex PCR; TCRdb keeps in-frame clones, though not all of them. The data show approximately 170,000 clones, with around four fifths seen just once and roughly 8% held by the top ten. The sequencing input was PBMCs or T cells enriched from blood (not recorded which). Source of these receptors: a woman between 50 and 59 years old who had recovered from COVID-19.

V usage is TRBV2 and J usage is TRBJ2-1; 10 bases agree with TRBD1. The germline V gene encodes CDR1 SNHLY and CDR2 FYNNEI. Trimming cost V 6 bases and J 2 bases; bases outside gene matches: 4. The length of the CDR3 is 15 residues. CDR3: CASSRDRGTYNEQFF. The CDR3 DNA reads as TGTGCCAGCAGCCGGGACAGGGGAACCTACAATGAGCAGTTCTTC.

The chain couples TRBV6-1 to TRBJ2-2, with D possibly TRBD1 on 6 matching bases. Germline V gives CDR1 MNHNS, CDR2 SASEGT. The CDR3 spans 16 residues. The V end lost 3 bases, the J end lost 0 bases, and 11 bases lay between the germline ends. DNA of the CDR3: TGTGCCAGCAGTGATGGGACACTTACGAACACCGGGGAGCTGTTTTTT. Its translation: CASSDGTLTNTGELFF.